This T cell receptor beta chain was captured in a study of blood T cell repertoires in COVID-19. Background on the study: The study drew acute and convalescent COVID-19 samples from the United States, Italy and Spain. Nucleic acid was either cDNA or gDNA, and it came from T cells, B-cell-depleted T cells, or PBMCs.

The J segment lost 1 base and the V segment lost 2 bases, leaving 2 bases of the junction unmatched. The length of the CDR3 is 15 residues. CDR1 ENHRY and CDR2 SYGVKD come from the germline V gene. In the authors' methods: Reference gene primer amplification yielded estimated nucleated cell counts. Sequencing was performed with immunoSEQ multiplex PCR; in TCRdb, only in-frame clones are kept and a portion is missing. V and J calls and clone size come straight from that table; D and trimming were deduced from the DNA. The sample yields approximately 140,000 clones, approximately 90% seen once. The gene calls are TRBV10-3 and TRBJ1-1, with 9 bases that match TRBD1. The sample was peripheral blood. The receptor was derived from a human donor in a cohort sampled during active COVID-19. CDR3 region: CAISEDRGGNTEAFF. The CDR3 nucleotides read TGTGCCATCAGTGAGGACAGGGGGGGGAACACTGAAGCTTTCTTT.